The entry below describes one TCR beta chain. No cognate antigen has been identified for it. The data were obtained in a study of monozygotic twins with inflammatory bowel disease (dated by TCRdb to the late 2010s). Regarding the study in general: The full study comprised 28 monozygotic twin pairs: nine German pairs (four IBD-concordant, five IBD-discordant) and 19 IBD-discordant Danish pairs. The search for disease-associated traits relied mainly on comparing IBD patients with their genetically identical healthy co-twins within discordant pairs. Each individual had, on average, about 151 000 unique TCRalpha sequences and 181 000 unique TCRbeta sequences available for analysis.

A 2.5 ml peripheral blood sample was drawn into PAXgene tubes per donor and stored at -80°C. Without any T cell sorting, total RNA was extracted from whole blood using the PAXgene blood miRNA kit on an automated QIAcube. Peripheral blood from monozygotic twin pairs, either concordant or discordant for inflammatory bowel disease, underwent deep TCRalpha and TCRbeta repertoire profiling that used unique molecular barcoding. Smoking habits were recorded for all twin pairs, and each individual was classified as a current, former or never smoker. Broad study findings and their caveats: Distinction between different T cell subtypes could not be achieved in the analysis. Compared with healthy twins, IBD patients shared fewer clonotypes with other individuals, and the difference was most pronounced in patients with signs of disease activity. TCRbeta repertoire diversity, by inverse Simpson index, was decreased in IBD patients compared with their healthy co-twins. No single strong signal or clonotype linked to IBD turned up in the results, so the idea that one exists was not supported. Background noise and inter-individual variability may have been introduced into the repertoires by the differing immunosuppressive treatments among patients. Repertoire similarity did not differ between concordant and discordant twins, which could be due to limited statistical power.

To prepare the library, 5' RACE was applied. For each TCR library, approximately 3.5 ug of total RNA was used. For each sample, cDNA synthesis was carried out in eight separate reactions using SMARTScribe reverse transcriptase. Unique molecular identifiers containing a 6-nucleotide sample barcode were introduced through template switching during cDNA synthesis. TCRalpha and TCRbeta cDNA was amplified in two nested PCRs of about 17 and 10 cycles, and bead purification was carried out after each PCR. Before amplification, the cDNA was treated with uracil DNA-glycosylase and purified using the QIAquick PCR purification kit. The second PCR added Illumina TruSeq-compatible adapters along with sample-specific barcodes. TapeStation and Qubit were used to check library quality and concentration, and around 5.2 ng of each library went into the pool. Sequencing of the pooled libraries was done on an Illumina HiSeq2500 single-index Rapid Run using custom sequencing primers and 2 x 100 bp reads. The authors' analysis ran thus. UMI-based consensus assembly with MiGEC version 1.2.6 was used to correct PCR and sequencing errors. MiXCR version 2.1.1 handled V(D)J alignment, clonotype assembly and CDR3 extraction. To normalise gene usage, clonotype sharing and MAIT/NKT TCR abundance, the top 1000, 10 000 and 20 000 clonotypes in each sample were analysed. After downsampling to 27 000 UMIs, diversity was calculated as the inverse Simpson index using the vegan R package. Statistical testing used paired Mann-Whitney U tests on the discordant twin pairs and applied Benjamini-Hochberg correction for multiple testing. Once TCRdb had reprocessed the reads, it stored one entry per CDR3 protein sequence and supplied no DNA. The authors' filters were not applied to this entry. The sample table records approximately 400,000 distinct CDR3 sequences. The ten top clones hold less than 2.5% of the sample.

Taken from cysteine to phenylalanine, the CDR3 has 13 residues. No DNA appears here. CDR1 and CDR2 are drawn from the germline V gene: ENHRY, SYGVKD. Material: blood. This chain joins TRBV10-3 to TRBJ1-6; TCRdb's assignment of TRBD1 cannot be checked, as there is no DNA. This TCR was recovered from a human donor with ulcerative colitis or Crohn's disease, or a healthy co-twin of an affected twin (not recorded which). The CDR3 reads as follows: CAISAGDRAPLHF.